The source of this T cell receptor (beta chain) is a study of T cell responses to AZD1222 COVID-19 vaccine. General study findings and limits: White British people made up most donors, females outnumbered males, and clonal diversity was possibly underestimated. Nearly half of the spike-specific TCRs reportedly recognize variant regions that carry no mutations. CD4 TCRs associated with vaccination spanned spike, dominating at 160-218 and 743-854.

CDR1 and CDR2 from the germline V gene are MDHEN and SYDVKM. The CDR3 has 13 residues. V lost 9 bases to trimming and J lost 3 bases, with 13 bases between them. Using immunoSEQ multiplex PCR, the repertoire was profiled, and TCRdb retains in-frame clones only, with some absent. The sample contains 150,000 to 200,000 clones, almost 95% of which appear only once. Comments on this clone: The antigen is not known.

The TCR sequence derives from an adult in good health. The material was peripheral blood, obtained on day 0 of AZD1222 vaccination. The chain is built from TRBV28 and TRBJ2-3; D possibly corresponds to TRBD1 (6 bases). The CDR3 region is CASLQGWTDTQYF. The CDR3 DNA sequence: TGTGCCAGTCTTCAGGGGTGGACAGATACGCAGTATTTT.